The rows below give T cell receptor beta chains drawn from one sample of a study of regulatory and conventional T cells in RAG deficiency. Assay: immunoSEQ multiplex PCR; the TCRdb copy retains only in-frame clones and omits some. The sample holds roughly 30,000 clones, roughly 96% seen once. The data also belong to a second study, concerning regulatory T cells.

Material for sequencing was CD25- CD4+ T cells sorted from blood. All receptors derive from a human donor in good health. Both conserved end residues are part of each CDR3. A D gene is named only where the DNA matches it firmly. Clone size is shown for a subset of rows, as once, few, many or a class of expanded clone.

CDR3 DNA: TGTGCCTGGAGCCACCGGTCCGGGACAGGGACCGAGCAGTACTTC
CDR3 protein: CAWSHRSGTGTEQYF
V gene: TRBV30
J gene: TRBJ2-7
D gene: TRBD1
clone size: -

CDR3 DNA: TGTGCCAGCAGTGAAATGGGACAGGCAACCTACGAGCAGTACTTC
CDR3 protein: CASSEMGQATYEQYF
V gene: TRBV2
J gene: TRBJ2-7
D gene: TRBD1
clone size: -

CDR3 DNA: TGTGCCAGCAGCTTATATAGTCCGTTCTTC
CDR3 protein: CASSLYSPFF
V gene: TRBV7-6
J gene: TRBJ2-1
D gene: -
clone size: -

CDR3 DNA: TGTGCCAGCAGTCAAGGCGTCAGGGGGAGCGAAAAACTGTTTTTT
CDR3 protein: CASSQGVRGSEKLFF
V gene: TRBV27
J gene: TRBJ1-4
D gene: TRBD1
clone size: -

CDR3 DNA: TGTGCCAGCAGAACGACAGGGTCGGCAGATACGCAGTATTTT
CDR3 protein: CASRTTGSADTQYF
V gene: TRBV6-4
J gene: TRBJ2-3
D gene: TRBD1
clone size: -

CDR3 DNA: TGTGCCAGCAGGGAACCGGGACAGGGGATTAATAGCAATCAGCCCCAGCATTTT
CDR3 protein: CASREPGQGINSNQPQHF
V gene: TRBV6-1
J gene: TRBJ1-5
D gene: TRBD1
clone size: -

CDR3 DNA: TGTGCCTGGTCCAAGGGAGGGAACACTGAAGCTTTCTTT
CDR3 protein: CAWSKGGNTEAFF
V gene: TRBV30
J gene: TRBJ1-1
D gene: -
clone size: -

CDR3 DNA: TGTGCCAGCAGCTTAGCGACAGGCCCAAATGAAAAACTGTTTTTT
CDR3 protein: CASSLATGPNEKLFF
V gene: TRBV7-6
J gene: TRBJ1-4
D gene: -
clone size: -

CDR3 DNA: TGTGCCAGCAGTTCCGATCTAGCGGGGGCGGGTGAGCAGTTCTTC
CDR3 protein: CASSSDLAGAGEQFF
V gene: TRBV6-1
J gene: TRBJ2-1
D gene: TRBD2
clone size: -

CDR3 DNA: TGTGCCAGAGAGTCGTGGAGCGGGAGTTCAGATACGCAGTATTTT
CDR3 protein: CARESWSGSSDTQYF
V gene: TRBV6-6
J gene: TRBJ2-3
D gene: TRBD2
clone size: -

CDR3 DNA: TGCGCCAGCAGCGCAATGGACAGGGGTACTACGAACACCGGGGAGCTGTTTTTT
CDR3 protein: CASSAMDRGTTNTGELFF
V gene: TRBV5-1
J gene: TRBJ2-2
D gene: TRBD1
clone size: -

CDR3 DNA: TGTGCCAGCTCACCCCCCGGGTTAGCGCCCTACAATGAGCAGTTCTTC
CDR3 protein: CASSPPGLAPYNEQFF
V gene: TRBV18
J gene: TRBJ2-1
D gene: -
clone size: -

CDR3 DNA: TGTGCCAGCAGCTGGACAGGGAAACAGAATTCACCCCTCCACTTT
CDR3 protein: CASSWTGKQNSPLHF
V gene: TRBV5-6
J gene: TRBJ1-6
D gene: TRBD1
clone size: -

CDR3 DNA: TGTGCCAGCACGAAATCGGGGGGTGAATATTACAATGAGCAGTTCTTC
CDR3 protein: CASTKSGGEYYNEQFF
V gene: TRBV7-4
J gene: TRBJ2-1
D gene: TRBD2
clone size: -

CDR3 DNA: TGTGCCAGCAGGACAGAGATGAACACTGAAGCTTTCTTT
CDR3 protein: CASRTEMNTEAFF
V gene: TRBV6-1
J gene: TRBJ1-1
D gene: -
clone size: -

CDR3 DNA: TGTGCCAGCACACTAGCGGGAGGGCCCTACAATGAGCAGTTCTTC
CDR3 protein: CASTLAGGPYNEQFF
V gene: TRBV28
J gene: TRBJ2-1
D gene: TRBD2
clone size: -

CDR3 DNA: TGTGCCAGCTCACAGGACAACCGGAGACAGCCCCAGCATTTT
CDR3 protein: CASSQDNRRQPQHF
V gene: TRBV18
J gene: TRBJ1-5
D gene: -
clone size: -

CDR3 DNA: TGTGCCAGCAGCTCCCCTAACGCTGCACGGGGTAGAGATGAGCAGTTCTTC
CDR3 protein: CASSSPNAARGRDEQFF
V gene: TRBV11-2
J gene: TRBJ2-1
D gene: -
clone size: -

CDR3 DNA: TGTGCCAGCAGCCGACAGGGGTCGGATACGCAGTATTTT
CDR3 protein: CASSRQGSDTQYF
V gene: TRBV6-6
J gene: TRBJ2-3
D gene: TRBD1
clone size: -

CDR3 DNA: TGTGCCAGCAGCTATTTAGCGGGACACGAGCAGTACTTC
CDR3 protein: CASSYLAGHEQYF
V gene: TRBV7-3
J gene: TRBJ2-7
D gene: TRBD2
clone size: once

CDR3 DNA: TGTGCCAGCAGCCTTGAGGCCCACTATGGCTACACCTTC
CDR3 protein: CASSLEAHYGYTF
V gene: TRBV2
J gene: TRBJ1-2
D gene: -
clone size: -

CDR3 DNA: TGTGCCAGCAGCTTAAGAAGGAGCTCCTACGAGCAGTACTTC
CDR3 protein: CASSLRRSSYEQYF
V gene: TRBV11-2
J gene: TRBJ2-7
D gene: -
clone size: -

CDR3 DNA: TGTGCCAGCTCACCATTGGACAGGACTAACTATGGCTACACCTTC
CDR3 protein: CASSPLDRTNYGYTF
V gene: TRBV18
J gene: TRBJ1-2
D gene: TRBD1
clone size: -

CDR3 DNA: TGTGCCAGCAGTGAAGGGGGCACTGAAGCTTTCTTT
CDR3 protein: CASSEGGTEAFF
V gene: TRBV6-5
J gene: TRBJ1-1
D gene: -
clone size: -

CDR3 DNA: TGTGCCAGCAGCTTCCTATTCGACAGGGGAGGCCACAATGAGCAGTTCTTC
CDR3 protein: CASSFLFDRGGHNEQFF
V gene: TRBV7-3
J gene: TRBJ2-1
D gene: TRBD1
clone size: -

CDR3 DNA: TGTGCCAGTAGTATAGTTGGCGGGAGGGCTAAGAATGAGCAGTTCTTC
CDR3 protein: CASSIVGGRAKNEQFF
V gene: TRBV19
J gene: TRBJ2-1
D gene: TRBD2
clone size: -

CDR3 DNA: TGTGCCTGGAGTGCATACTCGACGAACACCGGGGAGCTGTTTTTT
CDR3 protein: CAWSAYSTNTGELFF
V gene: TRBV30
J gene: TRBJ2-2
D gene: -
clone size: -

CDR3 DNA: TGTGCCAGCAGCCAAGTAGGGGACACCACAGATACGCAGTATTTT
CDR3 protein: CASSQVGDTTDTQYF
V gene: TRBV4-2
J gene: TRBJ2-3
D gene: -
clone size: -

CDR3 DNA: TGCGCCAGCAGCCTCAATCCGGGACAGGGGGCCGGGGAGCTGTTTTTT
CDR3 protein: CASSLNPGQGAGELFF
V gene: TRBV5-1
J gene: TRBJ2-2
D gene: TRBD1
clone size: -

CDR3 DNA: TGTGCCTGGAGTGGGTTAGCGGGGGCCCTAGGCGAGCAGTACTTC
CDR3 protein: CAWSGLAGALGEQYF
V gene: TRBV30
J gene: TRBJ2-7
D gene: TRBD2
clone size: -

CDR3 DNA: TGTGCCAGCAGCGTAGCGGACGAGCAGTACTTC
CDR3 protein: CASSVADEQYF
V gene: TRBV9
J gene: TRBJ2-7
D gene: -
clone size: -

CDR3 DNA: TGCGCCAGCAGCCCAGGGACAGCATTGCAAGAGACCCAGTACTTC
CDR3 protein: CASSPGTALQETQYF
V gene: TRBV5-1
J gene: TRBJ2-5
D gene: TRBD1
clone size: -

CDR3 DNA: TGTGCCAGTGCGGACAGGGGGCTGAACGAGCAGTACTTC
CDR3 protein: CASADRGLNEQYF
V gene: TRBV6-6
J gene: TRBJ2-7
D gene: TRBD1
clone size: -

CDR3 DNA: TGTGCCAGCAGCGTAGTGGGGGGTCGGGGCACAGATACGCAGTATTTT
CDR3 protein: CASSVVGGRGTDTQYF
V gene: TRBV9
J gene: TRBJ2-3
D gene: -
clone size: -

CDR3 DNA: TGTGCCAGTAGTAGGGGCGGGGCCCACTACGAGCAGTACTTC
CDR3 protein: CASSRGGAHYEQYF
V gene: TRBV19
J gene: TRBJ2-7
D gene: -
clone size: -

CDR3 DNA: TGTGCCAGCAGCCCCCAAGGCAGGGCGACTGAAAAACTGTTTTTT
CDR3 protein: CASSPQGRATEKLFF
V gene: TRBV7-9
J gene: TRBJ1-4
D gene: -
clone size: -

CDR3 DNA: TGTGCCAGCAGCCAGAGACAGGCTGGCACAGATACGCAGTATTTT
CDR3 protein: CASSQRQAGTDTQYF
V gene: TRBV11-2
J gene: TRBJ2-3
D gene: -
clone size: -

CDR3 DNA: TGTGCCAGCAGCTTGGGGACAGTCAGCAATCAGCCCCAGCATTTT
CDR3 protein: CASSLGTVSNQPQHF
V gene: TRBV5-8
J gene: TRBJ1-5
D gene: -
clone size: -

CDR3 DNA: TGTGCCAGCAGCCCAAAGGAGGGCAATCAGCCCCAGCATTTT
CDR3 protein: CASSPKEGNQPQHF
V gene: TRBV7-8
J gene: TRBJ1-5
D gene: -
clone size: -

CDR3 DNA: TGTGCCAGCAGCGTCATTCAGGGGGCTGGCTACACCTTC
CDR3 protein: CASSVIQGAGYTF
V gene: TRBV7-6
J gene: TRBJ1-2
D gene: TRBD1
clone size: -

CDR3 DNA: TGCGCCAGCGCCCCGGGTAGCCGGAGCACAGATACGCAGTATTTT
CDR3 protein: CASAPGSRSTDTQYF
V gene: TRBV5-1
J gene: TRBJ2-3
D gene: -
clone size: -

CDR3 DNA: TGTGCCAGCTCACCGGGACTAGCGGCAGATACGCAGTATTTT
CDR3 protein: CASSPGLAADTQYF
V gene: TRBV18
J gene: TRBJ2-3
D gene: TRBD2
clone size: once

CDR3 DNA: TGTGCCAGCAGCTTGGCCTGGGACATGAACACTGAAGCTTTCTTT
CDR3 protein: CASSLAWDMNTEAFF
V gene: TRBV5-5
J gene: TRBJ1-1
D gene: -
clone size: -

CDR3 DNA: TGCGCCAGCAGCTTGCGTAACAACGGGAACGTCCTGACTTTC
CDR3 protein: CASSLRNNGNVLTF
V gene: TRBV5-1
J gene: TRBJ2-6
D gene: -
clone size: -

CDR3 DNA: TGTGCCAATGTCCGGGACAGAAATTCACCCCTCCACTTT
CDR3 protein: CANVRDRNSPLHF
V gene: TRBV21-1
J gene: TRBJ1-6
D gene: -
clone size: -

CDR3 DNA: TGTGCCTGGGGCCCGGACCTTCCGGGGGGAAACACCATATATTTT
CDR3 protein: CAWGPDLPGGNTIYF
V gene: TRBV30
J gene: TRBJ1-3
D gene: -
clone size: once